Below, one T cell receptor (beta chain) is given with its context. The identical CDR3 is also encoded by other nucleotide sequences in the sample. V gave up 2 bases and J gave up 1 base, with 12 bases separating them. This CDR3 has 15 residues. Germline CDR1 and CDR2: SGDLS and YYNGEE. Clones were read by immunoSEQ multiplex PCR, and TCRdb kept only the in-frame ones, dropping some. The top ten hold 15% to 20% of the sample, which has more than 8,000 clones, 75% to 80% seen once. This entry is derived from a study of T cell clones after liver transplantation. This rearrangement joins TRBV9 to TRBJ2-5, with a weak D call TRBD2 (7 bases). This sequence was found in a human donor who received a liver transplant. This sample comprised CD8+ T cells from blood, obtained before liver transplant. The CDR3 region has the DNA TGTGCCAGCAGCGTGGAGGGGGGGCCCCAAGAGACCCAGTACTTC. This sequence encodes CASSVEGGPQETQYF. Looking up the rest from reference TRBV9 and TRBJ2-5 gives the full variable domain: DSGVTQTPKHLITATGQRVTLRCSPRSGDLSVYWYQQSLDQGLQFLIQYYNGEERAKGNILERFSAQQFPDLHSELNLSSLELGDSALYFCASSVEGGPQETQYFGPGTRLLVL.